This T cell receptor (beta chain) was documented in a study of blood T cell repertoires in COVID-19 (dated by TCRdb to about 2020). For the wider study: Samples from collaborators originated in the United States, Italy and Spain and spanned both the acute and convalescent phases of COVID-19. A freely available public database, intended as a resource for researchers studying the immune response to SARS-CoV-2, is where the repertoires were released. Subjects who had been exposed to COVID-19, were actively infected with it, or had recovered from it provided the deeply sampled blood TCRbeta repertoires that made up the dataset. Samples were obtained from the ongoing ImmuneRACE study (first 160 participants) and from about 1,300 subjects provided by 6 global collaborators. The material from the prospective study consisted of cDNA or gDNA derived from T cells, B-cell-depleted T cells, or PBMCs. The sample metadata nearly always contained a de-identified subject ID, COVID-19 status, age in years and sex. HLA class I and class II types, where available, came from metadata supplied by the sample provider rather than from assay-based typing.

Paper-wide results and their limitations: How much clinical and demographic metadata was included differed by source and by participant, and the metadata was provided uncurated.

The collaborating institutions used their own protocols to collect whole blood in K2EDTA tubes. For TCRbeta analysis, collaborator samples were shipped as frozen whole blood, as isolated PBMCs, or as DNA extracted from either sample type. Points on this clone: Its antigen is still unknown. Per-nucleotide qualities are absent, and no much larger clonotype sits a single base away.

V has 1 base trimmed and J has 5 bases trimmed; junction bases matching no gene number 7. Including the terminal cysteine and phenylalanine, the CDR3 comprises 16 residues. Kept here is only the CDR3 DNA, which spans 48 bases and is read in frame from base 1. The germline V gene sets CDR1 to MGHRA and CDR2 to YSYEKL. TCRbeta CDR3 regions were amplified from genomic DNA by means of the immunoSEQ Assay, a bias-controlled multiplex PCR. In the paper's pipeline: The number of nucleated cells in each sample was estimated from the amplification of reference gene primers within the assay. To quantify the absolute abundance of each unique TCRbeta CDR3 rearrangement, sequence reads were collapsed and filtered. For each sample, productive Simpson clonality was calculated by taking the square root of Simpson's diversity index across productive rearrangements. TCRdb re-hosts the immuneACCESS table, in-frame sequences only. Its copies lack some clones; in the studies checked, an unresolved V gene accounts for under half of them, and the cause for the rest is not known. V and J calls and clone size are those listed in that table; D and trimming were worked out from the DNA. Recorded for this sample are approximately 77,000 clones; 86% of them occurred a single time. 2% of the sample is in the top ten clones.

The chain uses TRBV4-1 and TRBJ2-3; 9 middle bases align to TRBD2. The clonotype originates from a young man with acute or convalescent COVID-19. The sequenced sample consisted of peripheral blood. The sequenced DNA is TGCGCCAGCAGCCAAGTCGTGTCTAGCGGGGTAGATACGCAGTATTTT. The resulting protein is CASSQVVSSGVDTQYF.